A single sample gave rise to the 5 T cell receptor beta chains below, sequenced in a study of patients and donors after allogeneic stem cell transplantation (dated by TCRdb to the early 2020s). Library creation used RT-PCR. This sample was sequenced with a NextSeq 550. TCRdb handled the public reads itself, with Q25 trimming in fastp and clone calling in MiXCR, and kept productive beta chains. Identical CDR3 proteins give one entry, which carries the most common genes and DNA. Across this sample there are fewer than 75,000 distinct CDR3 sequences, with more than 10% seen only once. Approximately 33% of the sample rests with the top ten. Sequenced material: blood, either unsorted or a sorted T cell fraction (not recorded which). The receptor source for this set is a human donor who was either an allogeneic HSCT recipient or a stem cell or donor lymphocyte infusion donor (not recorded which). It is not recorded whose cells these are; they may come from a transplant donor.

This chain links TRBV6-6 with TRBJ2-7, with 7 bases that match TRBD2. Germline CDR1 reads MNHNY; CDR2 reads SVGAGI (reference sequence). Trimming cost V 5 bases and J 13 bases; bases outside gene matches: 11. The CDR3 has 12 amino acids. The CDR3 sequence is CASSERPGEGYF. The CDR3 region has the DNA TGTGCCAGCAGTGAACGTCCGGGGGAGGGTTACTTC.

The chain is built from TRBV12-3 or TRBV12-4 and TRBJ2-1; D remains ambiguous. V was trimmed by 3 bases and J by 5 bases, leaving 8 bases between them. The CDR3 spans 13 residues. CDR3 nucleotides: TGTGCCAGCAGTTTCCCCTTCGACAATGAGCAGTTCTTC. Translation gives CASSFPFDNEQFF.

This clonotype was detected only a few times. This chain joins TRBV18 and TRBJ2-1; 7 nucleotides line up with TRBD1. Germline CDR1 reads KGHSH; CDR2 reads LQKENI. Losses at the gene ends were 2 bases for V and 5 bases for J; bases not matched to a gene: 6. The CDR3 loop spans 15 amino acids. The CDR3 DNA follows: TGTGCCAGCTCACCAGGTAGCGACAGGGACAATGAGCAGTTCTTC. It encodes CASSPGSDRDNEQFF.

CDR3 region: CASSPLANEQFF. In nucleotides, the CDR3 is TGTGCCAGCAGCCCTCTAGCTAATGAGCAGTTCTTC. The V and J genes are TRBV7-9 and TRBJ2-1; a weak D match, TRBD2 (5 bases). Trimming pared 5 bases from V and 7 bases from J, leaving 9 bases between. The CDR3 length is 12 residues. In germline, CDR1 is SEHNR, CDR2 FQNEAQ (reference sequence).

This clonotype occurred a few times. This chain connects TRBV15 to TRBJ2-3, with a tentative D call TRBD1 (5 bases). This CDR3 has 14 residues. Trimming cost V 0 bases and J 1 base, with 5 bases left between them. Germline values: CDR1 LNHNV, CDR2 YYDKDF (reference sequence). CDR3 sequence reads: CATSRDRGTDTQYF. CDR3 coding DNA: TGTGCCACCAGCAGAGACAGGGGCACAGATACGCAGTATTTT.